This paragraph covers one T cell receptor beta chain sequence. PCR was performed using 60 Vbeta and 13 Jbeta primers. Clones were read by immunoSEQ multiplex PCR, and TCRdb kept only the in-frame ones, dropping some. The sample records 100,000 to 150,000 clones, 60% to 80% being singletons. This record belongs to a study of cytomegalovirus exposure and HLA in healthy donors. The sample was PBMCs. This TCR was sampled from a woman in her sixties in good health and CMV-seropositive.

The CDR3 sequence: CASSLGRGGQETQYF. In DNA form, the CDR3 reads TGTGCCAGCTCCCTCGGCCGGGGAGGGCAAGAGACCCAGTACTTC. J is TRBJ2-5 and V is TRBV18; TRBD2 agrees at 7 bases. V was clipped by 6 bases and J by 2 bases; unmatched bases: 9. The CDR3 spans 15 residues. CDR1 and CDR2 from the germline V gene are KGHSH and LQKENI.